The 7 T cell receptor beta chains presented below share a single source sample, sequenced in a study of tumor and adjacent non-tumor tissue in lung cancer. RNA was extracted from bulk tissue without any cell sorting. TCRbeta libraries were built with three rounds of nested PCR, modified from ARM-PCR. MiXCR, applied by TCRdb to the multiplex PCR reads, yields one record per CDR3 protein. The table records under 100,000 distinct CDR3 sequences, 55% to 70% of them present only once. Sequencing was carried out using lung tumor tissue. The receptors were sampled from a woman in her seventies with non-small cell lung cancer.

For this clonotype: Germline and junction disagree at one end, which may indicate a read error. J is TRBJ2-5 and V is TRBV11-1; a possible D gene is TRBD1 (5 bases). This CDR3 has 14 residues. Germline V gives CDR1 SGHAT, CDR2 FQDESV (reference sequence). CDR3 region: CASSMHRLQETQYF. The CDR3 DNA reads TGTGCCAGCAGCATGCACAGGTTGCAAGAGACCCAGTACTTT.

Details on this clonotype: The junction departs from germline at one end; a sequencing error may be responsible. This chain connects TRBV6-2 or TRBV6-3 to TRBJ1-2, with D maybe TRBD1 (6 bases). In germline, CDR1 is MNHEY, CDR2 SVGEGT. The CDR3 contains 12 residues. Written as DNA, the CDR3 is TGTGCCAGCTGTTCCCCCCTGGGGGGCTACATCTTC. It yields the protein CASCSPLGGYIF.

The V call is TRBV12-3 or TRBV12-4, the J call TRBJ2-3, with 8 bases matching TRBD2. Germline trimming cut 9 bases from V and 15 bases from J; bases unmatched to any gene: 26. This CDR3 comprises 16 residues. In DNA form, the CDR3 reads TGTGCCAGTAGTACCATCGGGAGGGCCATCACAGATACGCGCTATTTT. Its protein product is CASSTIGRAITDTRYF.

Worth noting for this clonotype: With a much larger clone just one base away, this may be a read error. The V gene is TRBV30, the J gene TRBJ1-2; D unresolved. The CDR3 spans 13 residues. Germline assignment: CDR1 GTSNPN and CDR2 SVGIG (reference sequence). CDR3 residues: CAWSAGYQYGYSF. The CDR3 nucleotides read TGTGCCTGGAGCGCCGGCTACCAATATGGCTACAGCTTC.

In this sample, this clonotype turned up a few times. Because the CDR3 is missing its conserved closing phenylalanine or tryptophan, this is likely a read error. V usage is TRBV6-6 and J usage is TRBJ2-7; 8 bases align to TRBD1. Germline values: CDR1 MNHNY, CDR2 SVGAGI (reference sequence). The CDR3 spans 15 residues. Trimming removed 5 bases from V and 1 base from J; junction bases left unmatched: 7. The CDR3 reads CASSRAGTGSYEQYT. As DNA, the CDR3 is TGTGCCAGCAGTAGAGCCGGGACAGGTTCCTACGAGCAGTACACC.

Of note for this clonotype: The junction and the germline gene differ at one end; a read error may be behind it. The gene calls are TRBV6-7 and TRBJ2-1; no clear D. TRBV6-7 is filed as an ORF, its function uncertain. The CDR3 is 14 amino acids. CDR3 nucleotide sequence: TGTGCCAGCAGTTACTCTATGCCATACAATGAGCAGTTATTC. It encodes CASSYSMPYNEQLF.

A single count supports this clonotype. The missing conserved phenylalanine or tryptophan at the end of this CDR3 makes a read error likely. It is unclear where the CDR3 begins or ends on the DNA, so no DNA is shown, and the CDR3 is as TCRdb lists it. The J gene is TRBJ1-1, the V gene TRBV29-1. Looked up from germline, CDR1 is SQVTM and CDR2 is ANQGSEA. With termini counted, the CDR3 has 11 amino acids. The CDR3 is CSAWVVSKGPL.